The 27 T cell receptor beta chains below were found in one sample sequenced in a study of patients and donors after allogeneic stem cell transplantation. TCRdb re-called the RT-PCR reads with MiXCR, one entry per CDR3 protein. The table has about 960,000 distinct CDR3 sequences, approximately 19% seen once; the top ten hold 5% to 6.5%. The sequenced sample was blood, either unsorted or a sorted T cell fraction (not recorded which). The receptors derive from a human donor who was either an allogeneic HSCT recipient or a stem cell or donor lymphocyte infusion donor (not recorded which). It is not recorded whose cells these are; they may come from a transplant donor.

The chain combines TRBV5-6 with TRBJ2-3; a possible D gene is TRBD2 (5 bases). CDR1 and CDR2 (germline): SGHDT, YYEEEE. Trimming removed 4 bases from V and 5 bases from J, with 14 bases in between. The CDR3 sequence is 14 residues long. CDR3 sequence reads: CASSKLNGVDTQYF. In nucleotides, the CDR3 is TGTGCCAGCAGCAAACTGAACGGGGTAGATACGCAGTATTTT.

This clonotype was seen only a few times. This chain connects TRBV3-1 to TRBJ2-3, with 10 nucleotides matching TRBD2. The CDR3 runs to 17 residues. Germline V gene lookup returns CDR1 LGHDT and CDR2 YNNKEL (reference sequence). V lost 3 bases, J lost 4 bases, and 10 bases stayed unmatched. For the CDR3, the DNA is TGTGCCAGCAGCCATCGGAGGGAGCGGGGGGGCGCAGATACGCAGTATTTT. This codes for CASSHRRERGGADTQYF.

This clonotype has only a few counts. This chain connects TRBV9 to TRBJ2-3; a possible D gene is TRBD1 (5 bases). The CDR3 sequence is 13 residues long. Trimming removed 1 base from V and 4 bases from J, with 7 bases in between. Germline CDR1 SGDLS, CDR2 YYNGEE. This CDR3 reads CASSVQGPDTQYF. CDR3 DNA: TGTGCCAGCAGCGTACAGGGCCCAGATACGCAGTATTTT.

This chain uses TRBV10-3 with TRBJ2-5; the D is unclear. V lost 2 bases and J lost 6, with 7 bases in between. Germline lookup yields CDR1 ENHRY and CDR2 SYGVKD. The length of the CDR3 is 12 residues. For the CDR3, the DNA is TGTGCCATCAGTGAGGCAGTCAAGACCCAGTACTTC. Protein sequence: CAISEAVKTQYF.

This clonotype was observed a handful of times. The chain couples TRBV10-3 to TRBJ2-3; D is tentatively TRBD1 or TRBD2 (5 bases each). Trimming cost V 6 bases and J 6 bases, with 13 bases left between them. This CDR3 is 13 amino acids long. Germline CDR1 ENHRY, CDR2 SYGVKD. CDR3 residues: CAIRGVQADTQYF. CDR3 coding DNA: TGTGCCATCAGGGGGGTGCAGGCTGATACGCAGTATTTT.

The chain has TRBV20-1 and TRBJ2-5; D gene ambiguous. CDR1 is DFQATT and CDR2 is SNEGSKA in the germline V gene (reference sequence). The CDR3 length is 13 residues. Trimming pared 1 base from V and 0 bases from J, leaving 6 bases between. The CDR3 sequence is CSARANYQETQYF. CDR3 DNA sequence: TGCAGTGCTAGAGCTAACTACCAAGAGACCCAGTACTTC.

This clonotype was detected a few times. The chain links TRBV4-2 to TRBJ2-7; D call uncertain. V lost 0 bases to trimming and J lost 7 bases, with 19 bases between them. The germline CDR1 and CDR2 sequences are LGHNA and YNFKEQ. The CDR3 contains 16 residues. As DNA, the CDR3 is TGTGCCAGCAGCCAAGAGGGCATGGCAAACCTGCGGGAGCAGTACTTC. This gives the protein CASSQEGMANLREQYF.

The CDR3 region is CASSLALGTELVNTEAFF. Written as DNA, the CDR3 is TGTGCCAGCAGTCTTGCGTTGGGAACCGAGCTCGTGAACACTGAAGCTTTCTTT. The chain couples TRBV6-8 to TRBJ1-1; D not certain. The CDR3 covers 18 residues. The V gene lost 5 bases and the J gene lost 0 bases, with 22 bases spanning the gap. Germline-derived CDR1 and CDR2 are MNHGY and SAAAGT.

This clonotype was seen only a few times. The genes are TRBV7-6 and TRBJ1-2; 7 positions match TRBD1. The CDR3 sequence is 14 residues long. CDR1 SGHVS and CDR2 FNYEAQ come from the germline V gene. V lost 5 bases and J lost 7; bases outside the gene matches: 10. CDR3 coding DNA: TGTGCCAGCAGCCCACCAACCCACAGGGGTGGCTACACCTTC. It specifies CASSPPTHRGGYTF. Full variable domain (rest looked up from reference TRBV7-6 and TRBJ1-2): GAGVSQSPRYKVTKRGQDVALRCDPISGHVSLYWYRQALGQGPEFLTYFNYEAQQDKSGLPNDRFSAERPEGSISTLTIQRTEQRDSAMYRCASSPPTHRGGYTFGSGTRLTVV.

In its sample, this clonotype was seen a few times. The V call is TRBV9, the J call TRBJ2-5, with 9 positions matching TRBD1. CDR3 length: 15 amino acids. V lost 2 bases to trimming and J lost 5 bases; unmatched junction nucleotides: 7. The germline gives CDR1 SGDLS, CDR2 YYNGEE. CDR3 sequence reads: CASSVEDRGLETQYF. The DNA of the CDR3 is TGTGCCAGCAGCGTGGAGGACAGGGGATTGGAGACCCAGTACTTC.

The chain joins TRBV28 to TRBJ2-4; D call uncertain. This CDR3 spans 13 amino acids. V was clipped by 7 bases and J by 1 base, with 8 bases between them. CDR1 is MDHEN, CDR2 SYDVKM, per germline. CDR3 sequence reads: CASISRAKNIQYF. As DNA, the CDR3 is TGTGCCAGCATCTCGAGGGCCAAAAACATTCAGTACTTC.

There are a few counts of this clonotype. The gene calls are TRBV10-3 and TRBJ2-7; 7 positions agree with TRBD2. CDR1 and CDR2 (germline): ENHRY, SYGVKD. V shed 2 bases and J 6 bases; nucleotides not matched to a gene: 10. CDR3 size: 15 residues. Here the CDR3 reads CAISEQRRETSEQYF. CDR3 coding DNA: TGTGCCATCAGTGAGCAGCGGCGGGAGACCTCCGAGCAGTACTTC.

This chain uses TRBV20-1 with TRBJ1-1, with D unresolved. Germline V lookup: CDR1 DFQATT, CDR2 SNEGSKA (reference sequence). The CDR3 is 14 amino acids. Trimming left V 1 base short and J 1 base short, with 10 bases between. CDR3 protein: CSARGGGKNTEAFF. CDR3 DNA sequence: TGCAGTGCTAGAGGGGGAGGTAAGAACACTGAAGCTTTCTTT.

The J gene is TRBJ2-1, the V gene TRBV28; 12 nucleotides line up with TRBD2. V was pared by 8 bases and J by 4 bases, with 3 bases of the junction left unmatched. The CDR3 consists of 14 residues. In germline, CDR1 is MDHEN, CDR2 SYDVKM. CDR3 amino acids: CASLTSGRYNEQFF. CDR3 bases: TGTGCCAGCCTCACTAGCGGGAGGTACAATGAGCAGTTCTTC.

The rearrangement joins TRBV12-3 or TRBV12-4 to TRBJ2-7, with TRBD2 matching 7 bases. The V and J ends lost 9 bases and 4 bases, in that order; junction bases with no gene match: 15. CDR3 size: 15 residues. The CDR3 loop is CARDTLAELTYEQYF. The CDR3 DNA reads as TGTGCCAGAGACACTCTAGCGGAACTTACTTACGAGCAGTACTTC.

In its sample, this clonotype was seen a few times. The chain employs TRBV27 and TRBJ2-1, with TRBD1 as a possible D gene (6 bases). Germline CDR1 MNHEY, CDR2 SMNVEV (reference sequence). The CDR3 extends over 15 amino acids. Trimming pared 6 bases from V and 8 bases from J, leaving 20 bases between. The CDR3 sequence is CASRPMGAHSHEQFF. In DNA, the CDR3 is TGTGCCAGCAGGCCTATGGGGGCTCATAGTCATGAGCAGTTCTTC.

The chain carries TRBV20-1 and TRBJ2-3, with a tentative D call TRBD1 (7 bases). The V gene's germline CDR1 is DFQATT and CDR2 SNEGSKA (reference sequence). This CDR3 spans 13 amino acids. CDR3 nucleotides: TGCGGGGGGCCCGGACAGGACACAGATACGCAGTATTTT. Translated, it gives CGGPGQDTDTQYF.

This clonotype was detected a few times. The CDR3 protein is CASSLGYGGRDTQYF. Written as DNA, the CDR3 is TGTGCCAGCAGCTTAGGCTACGGCGGTAGGGATACGCAGTATTTT. The chain recombines TRBV7-3 with TRBJ2-3; no firm D call. The CDR3 extends over 15 amino acids. Trimming cost V 2 bases and J 6 bases, with 15 bases left between them. Germline CDR1 is SGHTA and CDR2 is FQGTGA.

J is TRBJ1-6 and V is TRBV20-1; D possibly corresponds to TRBD1 (5 bases). Trimming stripped 5 bases from V and 2 bases from J, with 13 bases between. Germline V lookup: CDR1 DFQATT, CDR2 SNEGSKA (reference sequence). The CDR3 consists of 15 residues. Here the CDR3 reads CSAPQTETYNSPLHF. DNA for the CDR3: TGCAGTGCTCCACAGACAGAGACCTATAATTCACCCCTCCACTTT.

V is TRBV24-1 and J is TRBJ2-1, with 7 bases matching TRBD2. Germline loops: CDR1 KGHDR, CDR2 SFDVKD. This CDR3 spans 13 amino acids. Trimming took 1 base from V and 10 from J; bases not matched to a gene: 3. The CDR3: CATSDFWGGEQFF. The CDR3 bases are TGTGCCACCAGTGATTTTTGGGGGGGGGAGCAGTTCTTC.

This clonotype was detected a few times. This chain joins TRBV30 and TRBJ2-7; TRBD1 is a possible D gene (5 bases). The CDR3 length is 13 residues. V shed 6 bases and J shed 2 bases, with 14 bases lying between them. CDR1 is GTSNPN, CDR2 SVGIG, per germline (reference sequence). CDR3 amino acids: CACVDTKTYEQYF. For the CDR3, the DNA is TGTGCCTGCGTGGACACGAAGACCTACGAGCAGTACTTC.

V and J are TRBV25-1 and TRBJ2-7; the D gene is possibly TRBD2 (5 bases). The CDR3 is 16 residues long. With 2 bases removed from V and 3 bases from J, the gap between germline ends came to 17 bases. Germline CDR1 is MGHDK and CDR2 is SYGVNS. In DNA, the CDR3 is TGTGCCAGCAGTGAACAAGGTCGAGGGTTTAACTACGAGCAGTACTTC. This sequence encodes CASSEQGRGFNYEQYF.

The rearrangement uses TRBV27 and TRBJ2-7; 8 positions agree with TRBD1. The CDR3 is 15 residues long. CDR1 and CDR2 (germline): MNHEY, SMNVEV (reference sequence). Trimming at V came to 0 bases and at J to 3 bases, leaving 4 bases not matched to a gene. The CDR3 bases are TGTGCCAGCAGTTTATCGGGACAGGTTCGCTACGAGCAGTACTTC. It specifies CASSLSGQVRYEQYF.

J is TRBJ1-6 and V is TRBV4-2; D perhaps matches TRBD1 (6 bases). From germline, CDR1 is LGHNA and CDR2 YNFKEQ. The length of the CDR3 is 15 residues. Deletions cut 0 bases from V and 9 bases from J, with 12 bases between. The CDR3: CASSQEGGGGSPLHF. DNA for the CDR3: TGTGCCAGCAGCCAAGAGGGAGGGGGAGGTTCACCCCTCCACTTT.

This clonotype was found a few times. The chain recombines TRBV3-1 with TRBJ2-1, with 8 bases aligning to TRBD2. Trimming at V came to 4 bases and at J to 1 base, leaving 3 bases not matched to a gene. Germline V gene lookup returns CDR1 LGHDT and CDR2 YNNKEL (reference sequence). The CDR3 length is 15 residues. The CDR3 DNA follows: TGTGCCAGCAGCCCGGGGGGGCGGTCCTACAATGAGCAGTTCTTC. This codes for CASSPGGRSYNEQFF.

The genes are TRBV7-9 and TRBJ2-4; the D call may be TRBD1 or TRBD2 (5 bases each). The V end was cut by 5 bases, the J end by 7 bases, with 18 bases between. The CDR3 is made up of 15 amino acids. In germline, CDR1 is SEHNR, CDR2 FQNEAQ (reference sequence). The CDR3 is CASSISWDLGNIQYF. The CDR3 bases are TGTGCCAGCAGCATTAGCTGGGACCTCGGGAACATTCAGTACTTC.

In its sample, this clonotype was seen many times. The chain combines TRBV6-1 with TRBJ1-1; no definite D call. Trimming took off 3 bases at V and 0 bases at J, with 5 bases between the two ends. This CDR3 is 13 amino acids long. The germline gives CDR1 MNHNS, CDR2 SASEGT. CDR3: CASSESVNTEAFF. Here the CDR3 DNA reads TGTGCCAGCAGTGAGTCGGTGAACACTGAAGCTTTCTTT.